Sequencing of this T cell receptor beta chain was carried out in a study of response to subunit inactivated influenza vaccine. Overall study findings and caveats: Seasonal influenza vaccination, on each occasion, was suggested by the authors to recruit few new T cells.

The table lists this clonotype with a few counts. What it recognizes is unknown. MiXCR, applied by TCRdb to the RT-PCR reads, yields one record per CDR3 protein. Here the sample spans about 540,000 distinct CDR3 sequences, approximately 22% being singletons. This CDR3 comprises 11 residues. V lost 4 bases, J lost 5 bases, and 6 bases lay in between. Looked up from germline, CDR1 is MNHEY and CDR2 is SVGAGI. The sample also formed part of further work on T cells expressing NK-cell markers. That work adds: The authors generated TCR beta cDNA through 5'RACE template switching with UMIs. In several donors, these clonotypes also led the CD3+CD56-NKG2C+ fraction.

This chain links TRBV6-5 with TRBJ2-7; D is undetermined. The sequences come from CD4+ T cells sorted from PBMCs, collected less than 13 days after vaccination. This receptor was obtained from a man aged 50 to 59 who received an inactivated influenza vaccine. In DNA form, the CDR3 reads TGTGCCAGCAGTTCTTATAACGAGCAGTACTTC. Amino acids: CASSSYNEQYF.